This TCR beta chain appears in the sequencing data of a study of blood T cell repertoires in COVID-19. As for the study in general: Some COVID-19 samples were acute and others convalescent; all came from the United States, Italy and Spain.

Assay used: immunoSEQ multiplex PCR; TCRdb lists only in-frame clones, some missing. The data show 450,000 or so clones, roughly 88% seen once. The CDR3 loop spans 15 amino acids. Germline V gene lookup returns CDR1 SGHVS and CDR2 FQNEAQ. Trimming removed 2 bases from V and 0 bases from J, with 8 bases in between. The gene calls are TRBV7-8 and TRBJ1-3; D ambiguous. The source is a young man who had recovered from COVID-19. The sequencing sample was made of PBMCs or T cells enriched from blood (not recorded which). CDR3 nucleotide sequence: TGTGCCAGCAGCTTACCGCCAGGCTCTGGAAACACCATATATTTT. It specifies CASSLPPGSGNTIYF.